Each of the 20 T cell receptor beta chains below was sequenced from the same sample in a study of breast tumors, draining lymph nodes, adjacent tissues. MiXCR was run by TCRdb on the multiplex PCR reads, yielding one entry per CDR3 protein. The table lists 100,000 to 150,000 distinct CDR3 sequences, around 24% of them singletons, with roughly 2.7% in the top ten. The lymph nodes were axillary draining lymph nodes from breast cancer patients. The sample comprised axillary lymph node tissue. The receptors were sampled from a female donor with breast cancer. Some clones in this sample may be carry-over from other donors' samples.

At least ten counts were recorded for this clonotype. This chain uses TRBV20-1 with TRBJ1-6, with 8 positions matching TRBD1. Germline CDR1 reads DFQATT; CDR2 reads SNEGSKA (reference sequence). V trimming: 4 bases; J trimming: 8 bases; junction bases outside the gene matches: 4. The CDR3 is 13 amino acids. CDR3 in DNA: TGCAGTGCTACGACAGGGGTTGATTCACCCCTCCACTTT. It encodes CSATTGVDSPLHF.

This clonotype showed up many times. V is TRBV7-9 and J is TRBJ2-7; 8 bases fit TRBD2. The CDR3 consists of 15 residues. The ends lost 0 bases at V and 7 bases at J; junction bases unmatched: 8. Germline CDR1 and CDR2: SEHNR and FQNEAQ (reference sequence). CDR3 in DNA: TGTGCCAGCAGCTTAGCGTCGGGAGGGCCCGGGGAGCAGTACTTC. Amino acids: CASSLASGGPGEQYF.

This clonotype appeared many times. CDR3 loop: CASTREAHNEQFF. The CDR3 nucleotides are TGTGCCAGCACACGGGAGGCTCACAATGAGCAGTTCTTC. The chain links TRBV2 to TRBJ2-1; 7 bases fit TRBD2. Germline V gene data show CDR1 as SNHLY and CDR2 as FYNNEI. This CDR3 has 13 amino acids. Trimming at V came to 7 bases and at J to 5 bases, leaving 5 bases not matched to a gene. Supplemented by reference TRBV2 and TRBJ2-1, the full variable domain reads EPEVTQTPSHQVTQMGQEVILRCVPISNHLYFYWYRQILGQKVEFLVSFYNNEISEKSEIFDDQFSVERPDGSNFTLKIRSTKLEDSAMYFCASTREAHNEQFFGPGTRLTVL.

Many counts were recorded for this clonotype. This chain links TRBV19 with TRBJ1-2; D gene ambiguous. V was shortened by 6 bases and J by 4 bases, with 9 bases between the two germline ends. The CDR3 is made up of 12 amino acids. Germline V gene sequence: CDR1 LNHDA, CDR2 SQIVND (reference sequence). CDR3 region: CASRAGLYGYTF. The CDR3 DNA reads TGTGCCAGTAGGGCCGGGCTCTATGGCTACACCTTC.

Concerning this clonotype itself: A much larger clone differs by one base, so this may be a read error. The genes are TRBV6-1 and TRBJ2-2; 7 positions match TRBD2. V trimming: 5 bases; J trimming: 1 base; junction bases outside the gene matches: 13. Germline CDR1 reads MNHNS; CDR2 reads SASEGT. The CDR3 sequence is 18 residues long. In DNA, the CDR3 is TGTGCCAGCAGTAGGAATGGCAGGGCTAGCGGGAACACCGGGGAGCTGTTTTTT. This sequence encodes CASSRNGRASGNTGELFF.

In its sample, this clonotype was seen many times. The chain links TRBV20-1 to TRBJ2-7, with 10 bases that match TRBD2. The CDR3 consists of 13 residues. V lost 4 bases, J lost 5 bases, and 5 bases stayed unmatched. Germline assignment: CDR1 DFQATT and CDR2 SNEGSKA (reference sequence). CDR3 in DNA: TGCAGTGCTACTAGCGGGAGTATACACGAGCAGTACTTC. Protein product: CSATSGSIHEQYF.

About this clonotype: Given a much more abundant clone one base away, this may be a read error. This chain uses TRBV19 with TRBJ1-2; TRBD1 is a possible D gene (5 bases). The V gene lost 3 bases and the J gene lost 4 bases, with 9 bases spanning the gap. This CDR3 region has 13 residues. The germline gives CDR1 LNHDA, CDR2 SQIVND (reference sequence). The CDR3 DNA is TGTGCCAGTAGTATTGGACAAGGCTATGGCTACACCTTC. Its translation is CASSIGQGYGYTF.

This clonotype has only one observation. This may come from a read error, since a much larger clone is one base off. V gene TRBV19 combines with J gene TRBJ2-1, with D hard to call. There are 13 residues in the CDR3. From germline, CDR1 is LNHDA and CDR2 SQIVND (reference sequence). CDR3 coding DNA: TGTGCCAGTAGCCTTCGGGTCAGAAATGAGCAGTCCTTC. Amino acids: CASSLRVRNEQSF.

This clonotype has ten or more counts. Germline is not matched at one junction end, which may reflect a read error. V usage is TRBV5-6 and J usage is TRBJ2-7, with a possible D match to TRBD1 (5 bases). The CDR3 has 15 residues. In germline, CDR1 is SGHDT, CDR2 YYEEEE. The CDR3 nucleotides are TGTGCCAGCAGCTCCACAGGCCAGATCGCCTACAAGCAGTACTTC. This codes for CASSSTGQIAYKQYF.

Many counts were recorded for this clonotype. V is TRBV5-6 and J is TRBJ1-6, with no clear D. V was trimmed by 4 bases and J by 8 bases, leaving 10 bases between them. In germline, CDR1 is SGHDT, CDR2 YYEEEE. CDR3 length: 13 residues. The chain's CDR3 is CASSPGPYSPLHF. The CDR3 bases are TGTGCCAGCAGCCCCGGACCTTATTCACCCCTCCACTTT.

At least ten counts were recorded for this clonotype. The gene calls are TRBV20-1 and TRBJ2-7; 9 positions agree with TRBD1. V dropped 3 bases and J dropped 1; count of bases not matched to a gene: 4. CDR3 length: 14 residues. CDR1 and CDR2 from the germline V gene are DFQATT and SNEGSKA (reference sequence). The CDR3 protein is CSASFGQGSYEQYF. Written as DNA, the CDR3 is TGCAGTGCTAGTTTCGGACAGGGGTCCTACGAGCAGTACTTC.

This clonotype was picked up many times. This sequence joins TRBV6-1 and TRBJ2-5, with 7 bases that match TRBD1. The J segment lost 4 bases and the V segment lost 4 bases, leaving 6 bases of the junction unmatched. This CDR3 contains 14 residues. Germline V gene lookup returns CDR1 MNHNS and CDR2 SASEGT. CDR3 sequence reads: CASSGQGWIETQYF. CDR3 DNA: TGTGCCAGCAGTGGACAGGGTTGGATAGAGACCCAGTACTTC.

For this clonotype: A much larger clone lies a single base off, so this may be a read error. The CDR3 DNA follows: TGTGCCAGCAGCTTGTCCCCGGGACAGAGTTTTGAAAAACTGTTTTTT. This encodes CASSLSPGQSFEKLFF. The chain links TRBV7-9 to TRBJ1-4; 7 bases align to TRBD1. V lost 3 bases, J lost 7 bases, and 11 bases stayed unmatched. Germline lookup yields CDR1 SEHNR and CDR2 FQNEAQ (reference sequence). CDR3 length: 16 amino acids. Combining the CDR3 with reference TRBV7-9 and TRBJ1-4 gives the whole variable domain DTGVSQNPRHKITKRGQNVTFRCDPISEHNRLYWYRQTLGQGPEFLTYFQNEAQLEKSRLLSDRFSAERPKGSFSTLEIQRTEQGDSAMYLCASSLSPGQSFEKLFFGSGTQLSVL.

This clonotype was seen ten or more times. This rearrangement joins TRBV30 to TRBJ2-1; TRBD1 is a possible D gene (5 bases). Germline V gene sequence: CDR1 GTSNPN, CDR2 SVGIG (reference sequence). The CDR3 is 12 amino acids. V was cut by 5 bases and J by 8 bases, with 13 bases left in between. In DNA form, the CDR3 reads TGTGCCTGGGACGGACAAGGCCATGAGCAGTTCTTC. Residues: CAWDGQGHEQFF.

The sample holds many counts of this clonotype. V is TRBV5-4 and J is TRBJ2-7, with 9 bases matching TRBD1. J was trimmed by 3 bases and V by 9 bases; bases with no gene match: 10. The CDR3 length is 14 residues. Germline V lookup: CDR1 SGHNT, CDR2 YYREEE (reference sequence). CDR3 amino acids: CATSPGTGFYEQYF. In DNA, the CDR3 is TGTGCCACCTCCCCCGGGACAGGGTTCTACGAGCAGTACTTC.

Worth noting for this clonotype: A much larger clone lies a single base off, so this may be a read error. The genes are TRBV20-1 and TRBJ2-1; 12 bases align to TRBD2. This CDR3 comprises 16 residues. Germline CDR1 and CDR2: DFQATT and SNEGSKA (reference sequence). CDR3 protein: CSARPGLAGSYNGQFF. As DNA, the CDR3 is TGCAGTGCTAGACCAGGACTAGCGGGATCCTACAATGGGCAGTTCTTC.

The chain recombines TRBV3-1 with TRBJ2-1; tentatively, D is TRBD1 (6 bases). Germline lookup yields CDR1 LGHDT and CDR2 YNNKEL (reference sequence). V gave up 4 bases and J gave up 7 bases, with 17 bases separating them. CDR3 length: 15 residues. The CDR3, as DNA: TGTGCCAGCAGCCCCCGGGACAAGGCTCGAAATGAGCAGTTCTTC. This encodes CASSPRDKARNEQFF.

This clonotype came up many times. The gene calls are TRBV11-3 and TRBJ2-1; tentative D call: TRBD2 (6 bases). Germline values: CDR1 SGHNT, CDR2 YENEEA. V was shortened by 1 base and J by 3 bases, with 7 bases between the two germline ends. There are 14 residues in the CDR3. CDR3 coding DNA: TGTGCCAGCAGCTTAGGGACTAACTACAATGAGCAGTTCTTC. It codes for CASSLGTNYNEQFF.

On this clonotype: This may be a read error, as it is one base from a much larger clone. The gene calls are TRBV12-3 or TRBV12-4 and TRBJ2-1; TRBD2 agrees at 7 bases. The CDR3 is 15 residues long. The CDR3 DNA reads TGTGCCAGCGGTTTTTACGGGAGGACCTACAATGAGCAGTTCTTC. Protein: CASGFYGRTYNEQFF.

The chain uses TRBV28 and TRBJ1-4, with 7 nucleotides matching TRBD1. J was trimmed by 8 bases and V by 4 bases; bases with no gene match: 10. The CDR3 is made up of 15 amino acids. CDR1 and CDR2 (germline): MDHEN, SYDVKM. The CDR3 nucleotides are TGTGCCAGCAGTTACCAAACAGGGGCAGGCGAAAAACTGTTTTTT. Amino acid sequence: CASSYQTGAGEKLFF.